This paragraph covers one TCR beta chain sequence. The antigen remains unidentified. The V gene end was trimmed by 3 bases and the J gene end by 10 bases; junction bases not matched to a gene: 5. This CDR3 is 13 amino acids long. Germline V gene data show CDR1 as MRHNA and CDR2 as SNTAGT. These data belong to a study of hypomethylating agent response in myelodysplastic syndrome. For the study at large: Patients with myelodysplastic syndrome were roughly ten male and 2 female. The most frequent mutation was TET2, in 5 of 11 patients.

Study results and caveats: Healthy controls were not age-matched to MDS patients, possibly affecting comparisons.

TCRdb keeps only in-frame clones here, not all; method: immunoSEQ multiplex PCR. The sample yields 4,300 or so clones, 75% to 90% seen once. The source material was bone marrow, sampled before or after starting hypomethylating agent treatment for myelodysplastic syndrome (not recorded which). The chain combines TRBV6-4 with TRBJ2-1, with 8 positions matching TRBD2. The sequence derives from a human donor with myelodysplastic syndrome. CDR3 DNA: TGTGCCAGCAGTGAGCGATCTAGCGGGGAGCAGTTCTTC. Translating gives CASSERSSGEQFF.